A selection of T cell receptor beta chains follows, all from one sample in a study of control samples from healthy donors and cancer patients. Profiled with immunoSEQ multiplex PCR; TCRdb holds only in-frame clones, not every one. The sample yields about 150,000 clones, 89% seen once. The specimen sequenced was blood. The receptors here all came from a man aged 25 to 40 in good health. CDR3s include the opening cysteine and the closing phenylalanine or tryptophan. Each record gives: V gene, J gene, D gene, clone size, CDR3 DNA, CDR3 protein. A D gene is named only where the DNA matches it firmly. The listing skips clone size in some rows; elsewhere it reads once, few, many or a size class.

>TRBV5-1|TRBJ1-4|-|-
TGCGCCAGCAGCTTGGAAGGGGGATCTGAAAAACTGTTTTTT
CASSLEGGSEKLFF
>TRBV3-1/TRBV3-2|TRBJ2-7|TRBD2|-
TGTGCCAGCAGCCGAGGGCCCACGGACGGGGGGAATGAGCAGTACTTC
CASSRGPTDGGNEQYF
>TRBV7-9|TRBJ2-5|-|-
TGTGCCAGCAGCCGCGCAGGGACGGGAGGACAAGGGGGGACCCAGTACTTC
CASSRAGTGGQGGTQYF
>TRBV29-1|TRBJ2-1|-|once
TGCAGCTACCGGGACGGTAGCTACAATGAGCAGTTCTTC
CSYRDGSYNEQFF
>TRBV4-3|TRBJ1-2|TRBD1|-
TGCGCCAGCAGCCCCGGGACAGGGGGTCTCGATGGCTACACCTTC
CASSPGTGGLDGYTF
>TRBV19|TRBJ2-1|TRBD2|-
TGTGCCAGTAGTGCCGGGACTAGCGACTACAATGAGCAGTTCTTC
CASSAGTSDYNEQFF
>TRBV3-1/TRBV3-2|TRBJ1-4|TRBD1|-
TGTGCCAGCAGCGCTCGGACAGGGGGAGTTAAAAAACTGTTTTTT
CASSARTGGVKKLFF
>TRBV19|TRBJ2-6|TRBD1|once
TGTGCCAGTAAAAAGGGACAGGGGGCCGGCTCTGGGGCCAACGTCCTGACTTTC
CASKKGQGAGSGANVLTF
>TRBV27|TRBJ2-2|-|-
TGTGCCAGCAGTATAAGGGGCTACTTGAACACCGGGGAGCTGTTTTTT
CASSIRGYLNTGELFF
>TRBV10-2|TRBJ1-5|-|-
TGCGCCAGCAGCGAGGGGGGGTTTAGCAATCAGCCCCAGCATTTT
CASSEGGFSNQPQHF
>TRBV19|TRBJ2-7|-|-
TGTGCCAGTAGTATATCTAGCGCAAGCTCCTACGAGCAGTACTTC
CASSISSASSYEQYF
>TRBV6-5|TRBJ1-6|TRBD1|-
TGTGCCAGCAGCACTGGACAGGATAATTCACCCCTCCACTTT
CASSTGQDNSPLHF
>TRBV21-1|TRBJ2-6|-|-
TGTGCCAGCAGCAAAGGCAGAATCTGTAAAAACTCTGGGGCCAACGTCCTGACTTTC
CASSKGRICKNSGANVLTF
>TRBV19|TRBJ1-5|-|-
TGTGCCAGTAGACCCTACTTGGGGGGGGATCATCAGCCCCAGCATTTT
CASRPYLGGDHQPQHF
>TRBV9|TRBJ2-1|-|few
TGTGCCAGCAGCGAGCCTCGGAATGAGCAGTTCTTC
CASSEPRNEQFF
>TRBV11-3|TRBJ2-4|-|-
TGTGCCAGCAACCTGAGGGGGGACCGAGACATTCAGTACTTC
CASNLRGDRDIQYF
>TRBV6-1|TRBJ1-2|TRBD1|-
TGTGCCAGCAGTGAAGCGCTGGCAGGGGGCTCGGGTGGCTACACCTTC
CASSEALAGGSGGYTF
>TRBV6-1|TRBJ2-2|TRBD2|-
TGTGCCAGCAGTGCCCTAGCGGGAGGAAGGAACACCGGGGAGCTGTTTTTT
CASSALAGGRNTGELFF
>TRBV11-1|TRBJ1-3|-|-
TGTGCCAGCAGCCGGGACGGGAAAAGGCTAAACACCATATATTTT
CASSRDGKRLNTIYF
>TRBV24-1|TRBJ2-7|TRBD2|-
TGTGCCACCGCGGGGGTATCCTACGAGCAGTACTTC
CATAGVSYEQYF
>TRBV6-6|TRBJ2-7|-|-
TGTGCCAGCAGTTACGCCCTAAAAGGTGGGGAGCAGTACTTC
CASSYALKGGEQYF
>TRBV7-6|TRBJ1-5|-|-
TGTGCCAGCAGCGCGGGGGCAGTAGGCGATCAGCCCCAGCATTTT
CASSAGAVGDQPQHF
>TRBV9|TRBJ2-7|-|-
TGTGCCAGCAGCACCGGGACAAAGGAGGGGGAGCAGTACTTC
CASSTGTKEGEQYF
>TRBV6-5|TRBJ1-2|-|-
TGTGCCAGCACATCCACTCCCCCCGGGGAGTATGGCTACACCTTC
CASTSTPPGEYGYTF
>TRBV18|TRBJ2-7|TRBD2|-
TGTGCCAGCTCACCGTCGATGGGGGGGTCCTACGAGCAGTACTTC
CASSPSMGGSYEQYF
>TRBV5-1|TRBJ2-3|-|-
TGCGCCAGCAGCCCGCGGGACACGTTCACAGATACGCAGTATTTT
CASSPRDTFTDTQYF
>TRBV11-3|TRBJ2-7|-|-
TGTGCCAGCAGCCCCTTTGGGGTTCACAACGAGCAGTACTTC
CASSPFGVHNEQYF
>TRBV24-1|TRBJ2-1|-|-
TGTGCCACCAGTGACCCGACCGGGACGGGGGCCGGTGGCTCGCTTAATGAGCAGTTCTTC
CATSDPTGTGAGGSLNEQFF
>TRBV6-5|TRBJ1-1|-|few
TGTGCCAGCAGTTTCTATCAACGGGGGGATCCTGAAGCTTTCTTT
CASSFYQRGDPEAFF
>TRBV2|TRBJ1-5|TRBD1|-
TGTGCCAGCACCCAGGACAGGGATCAGCCCCAGCATTTT
CASTQDRDQPQHF
>TRBV7-2|TRBJ1-1|TRBD1|-
TGTGCCAGCAGTTTCACGCACAGGGGGCTTACTGAAGCTTTCTTT
CASSFTHRGLTEAFF
>TRBV7-2|TRBJ2-7|TRBD1|-
TGTGCCAGCAGCCCCCGCCCCCCTGGACAGGGGGCTTACGAGCAGTACTTC
CASSPRPPGQGAYEQYF
>TRBV19|TRBJ1-1|TRBD1|-
TGTGCCAGTACCCGGGACAGGGGCACTGAAGCTTTCTTT
CASTRDRGTEAFF
>TRBV5-1|TRBJ1-3|-|-
TGCGCCAGCAGCTTGGTCGGGGGAGAGATCGGGGACACCATATATTTT
CASSLVGGEIGDTIYF
>TRBV24-1|TRBJ2-5|-|few
TGTGCCACCAGGGAAGGGATCGGGGAGACCCAGTACTTC
CATREGIGETQYF
>TRBV19|TRBJ1-2|-|-
TGTGCCAGTAGTATACGAGGGGATTCCCCCCTTTCAGATGGCTACACCTTC
CASSIRGDSPLSDGYTF
>TRBV12-3/TRBV12-4|TRBJ2-7|-|-
TGTGCCAGCAGTTTCTCGGATGGTCAGGTGCAGTACTTC
CASSFSDGQVQYF
>TRBV30|TRBJ2-1|-|-
TGTGCCTGGAGAGGAGTAGGATGGGGGCATGGAGAGCAGTTCTTC
CAWRGVGWGHGEQFF
>TRBV13|TRBJ2-1|TRBD2|-
TGTGCCAGCAGCTTAGGGCTGGGGGGGAGCTCCTACAATGAGCAGTTCTTC
CASSLGLGGSSYNEQFF
>TRBV25-1|TRBJ2-5|TRBD2|-
TGTGCCAGCAGTGGGGGCAGCAAGTCGGGGGGAGAGACCCAGTACTTC
CASSGGSKSGGETQYF
>TRBV9|TRBJ1-2|-|-
TGTGCCAGCAGCGTATCTCCGGGACCCCCGGGAGTCTATGGCTACACCTTC
CASSVSPGPPGVYGYTF
>TRBV11-2|TRBJ1-4|-|-
TGTGCCAGCAGCTTAGACCTCGCCTTTAATGAAAAACTGTTTTTT
CASSLDLAFNEKLFF
>TRBV27|TRBJ2-7|-|-
TGTGCCAGCGCGCCGACGAGAGACTATGAGCAGTACTTC
CASAPTRDYEQYF
>TRBV5-5|TRBJ1-4|-|once
TGTGCCAGCAGCCCCCGACAGACTACTCGGGTGGGTGAAAAACTGTTTTTT
CASSPRQTTRVGEKLFF
>TRBV5-1|TRBJ1-6|-|-
TGCGCCAGCAGAGGGGACTCCTATAATTCACCCCTCCACTTT
CASRGDSYNSPLHF
>TRBV7-6|TRBJ1-1|-|-
TGTGCCAGCAGCCCCCGACGGAACCAGAACACTGAAGCTTTCTTT
CASSPRRNQNTEAFF
>TRBV9|TRBJ2-5|TRBD2|-
TGTGCCAGCAGCCCGGGCGGGGGGAGACAAGAGACCCAGTACTTC
CASSPGGGRQETQYF
>TRBV27|TRBJ1-2|TRBD1|-
TGTGCCAGCAGTTTGACAGGGTCCACCTTCGTTGGCTACACCTTC
CASSLTGSTFVGYTF
>TRBV19|TRBJ2-2|-|-
TGTGCCAGTGCCTTGCCAGCTGACACCGGGGAGCTGTTTTTT
CASALPADTGELFF
>TRBV5-1|TRBJ2-3|-|-
TGCGCCAGCAGCGAGCTCTTTGTGCATACGCAGTATTTT
CASSELFVHTQYF
>TRBV7-9|TRBJ2-7|TRBD1|-
TGTGCCAGCAGCCAATCTCCGGGACAGGGATCCTACGAGCAGTACTTC
CASSQSPGQGSYEQYF
>TRBV13|TRBJ1-2|-|-
TGTGCCAGCAGCTTAGGCCAGGGAAAGGGTAGCTATGGCTACACCTTC
CASSLGQGKGSYGYTF
>TRBV6-2/TRBV6-3|TRBJ1-1|-|-
TGTGCCAGCAGCCTCGGGGGAGGCCGGGGGGTAGGGCCTGAAGCTTTCTTT
CASSLGGGRGVGPEAFF